Shown below are 2 T cell receptor beta chains from a single sample sequenced in a study of cytomegalovirus exposure and HLA in healthy donors (dated by TCRdb to about 2017). Libraries were built with the immunoSEQ multiplex PCR assay. The multiplex PCR relied on a mix of 60 forward primers for TCR Vbeta segments and 13 reverse primers for TCR Jbeta segments. Imported from immuneACCESS, the table was reduced by TCRdb to in-frame sequences with V and J called. These copies leave out some clones; in studies compared against another copy, an unresolved V gene accounts for under half, and the cause of the remainder is not known. This sample comprises a few hundred thousand clones, 80% to 90% of them detected only once. Jointly, the top ten make up 2.9% of the sample. Input material: PBMCs. The receptors come from a young man in good health and CMV-seronegative.

The chain is built from TRBV28 and TRBJ1-2, with 8 positions matching TRBD1. Germline V gene sequence: CDR1 MDHEN, CDR2 SYDVKM. V shed 8 bases, J shed 4 bases, and the junction held 3 bases outside the gene matches. The CDR3 consists of 12 residues. The CDR3 sequence is CASGDRRYGYTF. The CDR3 bases are TGTGCCAGCGGGGACAGGCGCTATGGCTACACCTTC.

The genes are TRBV5-1 and TRBJ2-1, with 11 bases fitting TRBD2. Germline CDR1 reads SGHRS; CDR2 reads YFSETQ. There are 17 residues in the CDR3. The trim removed 4 bases at V and 5 bases at J, leaving 11 bases unmatched. CDR3 DNA sequence: TGCGCCAGCAGCCCCTTCTCCGGGACTAGCGGAGACAATGAGCAGTTCTTC. Encoded protein: CASSPFSGTSGDNEQFF.